This T cell receptor (beta chain) appears in the sequencing data of a study of shared clonotypes between healthy human individuals. Study-wide points: Lower generation probabilities were found for non-shared clonotypes than for those shared by all four donors. Memory subsets generally showed smaller estimated richness than naive subsets did.

The CDR3 spans 13 residues. Germline-derived CDR1 and CDR2 are GTSNPN and SVGIG (reference sequence). The V end lost 0 bases, the J end lost 4 bases, and 9 bases lay between the germline ends. Each subset's genomic DNA was split evenly across several immunoSEQ plates. Clones were read by immunoSEQ multiplex PCR, and TCRdb kept only the in-frame ones, dropping some. The sample lists hundreds of thousands of clones; about 96% were seen once. A word on this clone: Its target is not known.

Naive CD8 cells lacked CD45RO and underwent positive selection for CCR7, leaving out terminally differentiated effector memory CD45RA+ cells. Each of the donors was a healthy adult who was HIV-negative and had not had a recent acute infection or vaccination. The clonotype originates from a man aged 30-40 years in good health. J is TRBJ1-1 and V is TRBV30; D is undetermined. Sample: naive CD8+ T cells sorted from blood. The CDR3 is CAWSVFVRTEAFF. The CDR3 coding sequence is TGTGCCTGGAGTGTATTCGTACGCACTGAAGCTTTCTTT.